A single sample is the source of the 4 T cell receptor beta chains below, sequenced in a study of T cell responses to AZD1222 COVID-19 vaccine. Method: immunoSEQ multiplex PCR; TCRdb's copy keeps in-frame clones and lacks some. The sample contains 90,000 to 140,000 clones, roughly 89% of which appear only once. The sequencing here drew on peripheral blood, taken 28 days after the second AZD1222 dose. These receptor sequences come from an adult who received the AZD1222 COVID-19 vaccine.

J is TRBJ2-2 and V is TRBV14, with 7 bases identical to TRBD1. The CDR3 extends over 15 amino acids. V trimming: 1 base; J trimming: 5 bases; junction bases outside the gene matches: 4. The germline CDR1 and CDR2 sequences are SGHDN and FVKESK. The CDR3 is CASSQGQGGTGELFF. CDR3 bases: TGTGCCAGCAGCCAAGGACAGGGTGGAACCGGGGAGCTGTTTTTT.

The V and J genes are TRBV28 and TRBJ2-2, with D perhaps assigned TRBD1 or TRBD2 (5 bases each). The CDR3 is 15 amino acids. V was shortened by 3 bases and J by 0 bases, with 8 bases between the two germline ends. Germline assignment: CDR1 MDHEN and CDR2 SYDVKM. The CDR3 sequence is CASSLWGTNTGELFF. For the CDR3, the DNA is TGTGCCAGCAGTTTGTGGGGGACGAACACCGGGGAGCTGTTTTTT.

This sequence joins TRBV19 and TRBJ2-7; D is ambiguous. CDR1 is LNHDA, CDR2 SQIVND, per germline (reference sequence). V was shortened by 5 bases and J by 6 bases, with 14 bases between the two germline ends. This CDR3 is 13 amino acids long. The CDR3 loop reads CASSPGPAGEQYF. The CDR3 region has the DNA TGTGCCAGTAGTCCAGGCCCAGCAGGCGAGCAGTACTTC.

The chain has TRBV5-1 and TRBJ2-1; possibly TRBD2 for D (6 bases). Trimming shortened V by 4 bases and J by 2 bases, and 16 bases separated the two germline ends. Germline assignment: CDR1 SGHRS and CDR2 YFSETQ. The CDR3 loop spans 16 amino acids. Written as DNA, the CDR3 is TGCGCCAGCAGCCTGTTAGGAGGGAGAGCCTACAATGAGCAGTTCTTC. Protein product: CASSLLGGRAYNEQFF.